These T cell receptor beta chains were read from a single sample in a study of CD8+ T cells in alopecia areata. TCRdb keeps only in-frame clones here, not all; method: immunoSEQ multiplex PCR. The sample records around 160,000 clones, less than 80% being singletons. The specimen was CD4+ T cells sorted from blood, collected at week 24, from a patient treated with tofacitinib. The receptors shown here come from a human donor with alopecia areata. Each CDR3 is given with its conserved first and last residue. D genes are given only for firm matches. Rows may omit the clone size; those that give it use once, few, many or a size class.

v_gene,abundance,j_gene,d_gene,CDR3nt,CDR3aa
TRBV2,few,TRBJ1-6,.,TGTGCCAGCAGTGAAGGACAGCCAAGCGCCTATAATTCACCCCTCCACTTT,CASSEGQPSAYNSPLHF
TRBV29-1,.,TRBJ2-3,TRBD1,TGCAGCGTTCTCGAGGGGGCTGGAACAGATACGCAGTATTTT,CSVLEGAGTDTQYF
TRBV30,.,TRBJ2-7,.,TGTGCCTGGAGTCCCAGGAACGAGCAGTACTTC,CAWSPRNEQYF
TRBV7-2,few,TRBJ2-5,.,TGTGCCAGCAGCTTAGATGGGGGTAGAGAGACCCAGTACTTC,CASSLDGGRETQYF
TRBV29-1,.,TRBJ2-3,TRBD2,TGCAGCGCAGGGATTCCGAGCGGGGGTACAGATACGCAGTATTTT,CSAGIPSGGTDTQYF
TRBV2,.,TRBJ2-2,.,TGTGCCAGCAAGATATTGGGGGAGCTGTTTTTT,CASKILGELFF
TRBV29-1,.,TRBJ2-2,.,TGCAGCGTTGTGGACTGGACGAACACCGGGGAGCTGTTTTTT,CSVVDWTNTGELFF
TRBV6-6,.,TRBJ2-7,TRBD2,TGTGCCAGCACTTCAGGGCGGGGGGCCTCCTACGAGCAGTACTTC,CASTSGRGASYEQYF
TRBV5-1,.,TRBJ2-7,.,TGCGCCAGCAGCTTGGCACTGGTCGACCTCTACGAGCAGTACTTC,CASSLALVDLYEQYF
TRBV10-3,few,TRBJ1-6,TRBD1,TGTGCCATCAGTGCCGGGGACAGAAATTCACCCCTCCACTTT,CAISAGDRNSPLHF
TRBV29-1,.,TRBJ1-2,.,TGCAGCGCAACGTCCCAGGGGTTGGGTGGCTACACCTTC,CSATSQGLGGYTF
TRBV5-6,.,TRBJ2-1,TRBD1,TGTGCCAGCAGCCCAACCGACAGGGTCTCCTACAATGAGCAGTTCTTC,CASSPTDRVSYNEQFF
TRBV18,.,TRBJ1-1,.,TGTGCCAGCTCACCACCGGGTCGCAGGGGATTGAACACTGAAGCTTTCTTT,CASSPPGRRGLNTEAFF